Following are 22 T cell receptor beta chains from one sample sequenced in a study of cytomegalovirus exposure and HLA in healthy donors. The PCR used 60 Vbeta and 13 Jbeta primers. The assay was immunoSEQ multiplex PCR, and TCRdb's table has in-frame clones only and misses some. The table includes 150,000 or so clones, roughly 80% detected once. Material: PBMCs. These receptors all stem from a female donor in good health and CMV-seronegative.

The chain combines TRBV29-1 with TRBJ2-5; 14 bases map to TRBD2. V lost 7 bases and J lost 5; bases outside the gene matches: 9. Germline loops: CDR1 SQVTM, CDR2 ANQGSEA. CDR3 length: 15 residues. The CDR3 loop reads CSAKTSGRVTETQYF. The CDR3 bases are TGCAGCGCCAAGACTAGCGGGAGGGTGACGGAGACCCAGTACTTC. The variable domain in full, completed from reference TRBV29-1 and TRBJ2-5, reads SAVISQKPSRDICQRGTSLTIQCQVDSQVTMMFWYRQQPGQSLTLIATANQGSEATYESGFVIDKFPISRPNLTFSTLTVSNMSPEDSSIYLCSAKTSGRVTETQYFGPGTRLLVL.

V gene TRBV11-2 combines with J gene TRBJ2-3; no clear D gene. The V and J ends lost 1 base and 6 bases respectively, with 8 bases between them. The CDR3 loop spans 13 amino acids. Germline-derived CDR1 and CDR2 are SGHAT and FQNNGV. The CDR3 DNA reads TGTGCCAGCAGCTTAGGAGGCTATGATACGCAGTATTTT. It specifies CASSLGGYDTQYF.

This chain joins TRBV10-3 and TRBJ1-1; D is possibly TRBD1 (5 bases). Germline CDR1 ENHRY, CDR2 SYGVKD. The CDR3 runs 14 residues. Trimming took 3 bases from V and 1 from J, leaving 9 bases between them. The chain's CDR3 is CAISDGAANTEAFF. DNA for the CDR3: TGTGCCATCAGTGATGGGGCCGCGAACACTGAAGCTTTCTTT.

CDR3 protein: CASSDPRGGAGELFF. Written as DNA, the CDR3 is TGTGCCAGCAGTGACCCCCGAGGAGGGGCCGGGGAGCTGTTTTTT. The V gene is TRBV6-1, the J gene TRBJ2-2; possible D gene TRBD2, 6 bases. Trimming removed 3 bases from V and 6 bases from J, with 14 bases in between. Looked up from germline, CDR1 is MNHNS and CDR2 is SASEGT. There are 15 residues in the CDR3.

The chain is built from TRBV30 and TRBJ2-3; maybe TRBD1 (6 bases). V was pared by 7 bases and J by 0 bases, with 17 bases between. CDR1 GTSNPN and CDR2 SVGIG come from the germline V gene (reference sequence). The length of the CDR3 is 15 residues. CDR3 sequence reads: CASTVRDTSTDTQYF. In DNA form, the CDR3 reads TGTGCCTCCACCGTCCGGGACACTAGCACAGATACGCAGTATTTT.

This clone showed up just a few times. The rearrangement links TRBV9 to TRBJ2-3, with D possibly being TRBD2 (7 bases). The CDR3 contains 15 residues. The germline CDR1 and CDR2 sequences are SGDLS and YYNGEE. Trimming shortened V by 3 bases and J by 4 bases, and 15 bases separated the two germline ends. The CDR3 here is CASSGRGGRSDTQYF. In DNA, the CDR3 is TGTGCCAGCAGCGGAAGGGGGGGCAGGTCAGATACGCAGTATTTT.

V is TRBV5-1 and J is TRBJ2-2; 9 nucleotides align to TRBD1. The V segment lost 4 bases and the J segment 2 bases; nucleotides outside the gene matches: 6. Germline V gene sequence: CDR1 SGHRS, CDR2 YFSETQ. This CDR3 is 16 amino acids long. The CDR3 is CASSGRDRANTGELFF. CDR3 bases: TGCGCCAGCAGCGGCCGGGACAGGGCAAACACCGGGGAGCTGTTTTTT.

The CDR3 nucleotides are TGCGCCAGCAGCCAAGAGGGGTCAGGGGGAAACACCATATATTTT. It codes for CASSQEGSGGNTIYF. The rearrangement links TRBV4-1 to TRBJ1-3; D perhaps matches TRBD1 (5 bases). V was shortened by 0 bases and J by 4 bases, with 10 bases between the two germline ends. CDR3 length equals 15 residues. The germline gives CDR1 MGHRA, CDR2 YSYEKL.

The V and J genes are TRBV9 and TRBJ2-3, with D possibly being TRBD1 (6 bases). The ends were cut back, 0 bases at V and 4 bases at J, with 12 bases in the middle. The germline V gene encodes CDR1 SGDLS and CDR2 YYNGEE. The CDR3 contains 15 residues. The CDR3 here is CASSVEAGAADTQYF. As DNA, the CDR3 is TGTGCCAGCAGCGTAGAAGCAGGGGCCGCAGATACGCAGTATTTT.

CDR3 amino acids: CASRSASGSNGELFF. CDR3 nucleotides: TGTGCCAGCAGGTCAGCCAGCGGGAGTAACGGGGAGCTGTTTTTT. This chain joins TRBV6-5 and TRBJ2-2, with TRBD2 identical over 8 bases. J lost 7 bases, V lost 6 bases, and 10 bases had no gene match. CDR3 length: 15 amino acids. Germline lookup yields CDR1 MNHEY and CDR2 SVGAGI.

The chain has TRBV4-3 and TRBJ2-2, with no clear D. CDR1 LGHNA and CDR2 YSLEER come from the germline V gene. This CDR3 region has 15 residues. The V end lost 0 bases, the J end lost 5 bases, and 10 bases lay between the germline ends. Here the CDR3 DNA reads TGCGCCAGCAGCCAAGAATCGAGCTGGACCGGGGAGCTGTTTTTT. Amino acids: CASSQESSWTGELFF.

The count of this clone is one. This chain links TRBV5-1 with TRBJ1-1; no firm D call. This CDR3 comprises 14 residues. The V gene lost 1 base and the J gene lost 4 bases, with 11 bases spanning the gap. The germline V gene encodes CDR1 SGHRS and CDR2 YFSETQ. CDR3 protein: CASSLSGYGTEAFF. The CDR3 coding sequence is TGCGCCAGCAGCTTGTCGGGGTACGGCACTGAAGCTTTCTTT.

CDR3 protein: CASSPSTGPSNQPQHF. The CDR3 DNA sequence: TGTGCCAGCAGTCCATCGACAGGGCCGAGCAATCAGCCCCAGCATTTT. The chain employs TRBV11-2 and TRBJ1-5; 7 bases map to TRBD1. V dropped 6 bases and J dropped 1; count of bases not matched to a gene: 9. The CDR3 consists of 16 residues. Germline V CDR1 and CDR2: SGHAT, FQNNGV.

The table lists this clone with a count of one. The rearrangement uses TRBV7-3 and TRBJ2-2; 11 nucleotides align to TRBD2. This CDR3 region has 15 residues. The V gene end was trimmed by 6 bases and the J gene end by 4 bases; junction bases not matched to a gene: 4. Per germline, CDR1 SGHTA and CDR2 FQGTGA. CDR3 sequence (DNA): TGTGCCAGCAGGACTAGCGGGACACTCACCGGGGAGCTGTTTTTT. It yields the protein CASRTSGTLTGELFF.

This chain joins TRBV4-3 and TRBJ2-1; 9 bases agree with TRBD2. Per germline, CDR1 LGHNA and CDR2 YSLEER. The CDR3 extends over 17 amino acids. J was trimmed by 4 bases and V by 2 bases; bases with no gene match: 9. The CDR3 region is CASSQRKPAGGYNEQFF. The CDR3 coding sequence is TGCGCCAGCAGCCAACGCAAGCCAGCGGGGGGATACAATGAGCAGTTCTTC.

The chain employs TRBV6-5 and TRBJ2-7; 7 positions match TRBD2. Germline V CDR1 and CDR2: MNHEY, SVGAGI. There are 13 residues in the CDR3. Trimming at V came to 5 bases and at J to 4 bases, leaving 5 bases not matched to a gene. The CDR3 DNA reads as TGTGCCAGCAGTGCCGGGGGAGGGTACGAGCAGTACTTC. It codes for CASSAGGGYEQYF.

The chain has TRBV13 and TRBJ2-1, with TRBD2 matching 7 bases. Trimming at V came to 3 bases and at J to 0 bases, leaving 5 bases not matched to a gene. Germline-derived CDR1 and CDR2 are PRHDT and FYEKMQ (reference sequence). CDR3 length: 16 residues. CDR3 sequence (DNA): TGTGCCAGCAGCTTGTTCGGGGGGAGCTCCTACAATGAGCAGTTCTTC. Translated: CASSLFGGSSYNEQFF.

The rearrangement uses TRBV7-9 and TRBJ1-5, with 10 bases fitting TRBD1. The germline CDR1 and CDR2 sequences are SEHNR and FQNEAQ (reference sequence). The CDR3 runs 15 residues. The V and J ends lost 4 bases and 3 bases, in that order; junction bases with no gene match: 3. The CDR3 bases are TGTGCCAGCAGCTCGGGGACAGGGGCCAATCAGCCCCAGCATTTT. This translates into CASSSGTGANQPQHF.

This chain joins TRBV4-1 and TRBJ2-7; D might be TRBD2 (6 bases). Trimming removed 3 bases at V and 5 bases at J, with 14 bases between. CDR1 is MGHRA, CDR2 YSYEKL, per germline. CDR3 length: 14 amino acids. The CDR3 is CASSQGLGINEQYF. The CDR3 DNA reads as TGCGCCAGCAGCCAGGGACTGGGGATAAACGAGCAGTACTTC.

CDR3 nucleotide sequence: TGTGCCAGCAGTGACTCTGACTTCCCTTCGGGTGAGCAGTTCTTC. It codes for CASSDSDFPSGEQFF. The chain has TRBV6-4 and TRBJ2-1; D not resolved. This CDR3 region has 15 residues. Germline V gene data show CDR1 as MRHNA and CDR2 as SNTAGT. Trimming cost V 0 bases and J 9 bases, with 15 bases left between them.

This clone turned up a few times. This chain connects TRBV7-2 to TRBJ1-4, with D maybe TRBD1 (6 bases). Germline V CDR1 and CDR2: SGHTA, FQGNSA. V was pared by 5 bases and J by 3 bases, with 10 bases between. The CDR3 extends over 14 amino acids. The CDR3 DNA is TGTGCCAGCAGCCTGGCAGGGGCTAATGAAAAACTGTTTTTT. Protein sequence: CASSLAGANEKLFF.

This chain uses TRBV5-1 with TRBJ2-3; 9 positions agree with TRBD2. The junction had 7 bases not matched to a gene; V was cut back by 0 bases and J by 5 bases. Germline V lookup: CDR1 SGHRS, CDR2 YFSETQ. This CDR3 is built from 16 residues. CDR3 sequence (DNA): TGCGCCAGCAGCTTGGATGCAGCGGGGGGAAGAGATACGCAGTATTTT. Protein: CASSLDAAGGRDTQYF.